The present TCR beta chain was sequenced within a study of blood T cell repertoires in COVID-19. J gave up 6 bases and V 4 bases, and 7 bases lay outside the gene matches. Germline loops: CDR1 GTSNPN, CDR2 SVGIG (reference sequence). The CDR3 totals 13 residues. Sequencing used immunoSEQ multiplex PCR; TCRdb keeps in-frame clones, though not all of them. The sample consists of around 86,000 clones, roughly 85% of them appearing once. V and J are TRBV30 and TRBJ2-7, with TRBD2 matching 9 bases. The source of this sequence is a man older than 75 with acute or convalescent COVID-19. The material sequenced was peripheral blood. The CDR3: CAWNPGLAPEQYF. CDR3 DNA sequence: TGTGCCTGGAATCCAGGACTAGCGCCCGAGCAGTACTTC.